One T cell receptor (beta chain) is described in this entry. This entry belongs to a study of T cells after posttransplantation cyclophosphamide. The V end lost 10 bases, the J end lost 6 bases, and 18 bases lay between the germline ends. The CDR3 sequence is 13 residues long. Germline CDR1 is MNHEY and CDR2 is SMNVEV (reference sequence). Assay: immunoSEQ multiplex PCR; the TCRdb copy retains only in-frame clones and omits some. This repertoire shows 3,500 to 4,000 clones, 68% found once; its top ten account for about 22%. J is TRBJ1-2 and V is TRBV27; D call uncertain. The TCR originated in a man aged 45-65 years. The sample comprised memory CD8+ T cells sorted from blood. The CDR3 spells CATSRGDLNGYTF. The CDR3 DNA reads TGTGCCACCTCACGGGGAGACCTGAATGGCTACACCTTC.